This is a list of T cell receptor beta chains from one sample in a study of blood T cell repertoires in COVID-19. This table comes from immunoSEQ multiplex PCR, and its TCRdb copy is limited to in-frame clones, with some not included. This sample has tens of thousands of clones, with more than 90% found just once. Sequenced material: peripheral blood. These receptors were obtained from a man over 45 with active COVID-19. Both conserved end residues are part of each CDR3. Each record gives: V gene, J gene, D gene, clone size, CDR3 DNA, CDR3 protein. D genes are given only for firm matches. The size field is filled for only some rows; it gives once, few, many or a size class.

TRBV5-4	TRBJ1-2	TRBD1	.	TGTGCCAGCAGCCCGAGCCGCCGGGACAGGGACTATGGCTACACCTTC	CASSPSRRDRDYGYTF
TRBV5-1	TRBJ2-5	TRBD2	.	TGCGCCAGCAGCACGATGCCGGGACTAGCGTTTTCGGGAGAGACCCAGTACTTC	CASSTMPGLAFSGETQYF
TRBV12-3/TRBV12-4	TRBJ1-1	.	.	TGTGCCAGCAGTGCGACAGGGAACACTGAAGCTTTCTTT	CASSATGNTEAFF
TRBV2	TRBJ1-1	.	.	TGTGCCAGCAGTGATCAGGGGAACACTGAAGCTTTCTTT	CASSDQGNTEAFF
TRBV3-1/TRBV3-2	TRBJ2-3	TRBD2	.	TGTGCCAGCAGCCCCGGGACTAGCGGGGGGCTAGTCACAGATACGCAGTATTTT	CASSPGTSGGLVTDTQYF
TRBV27	TRBJ2-1	.	.	TGTGCCAGCAGCTACGTATCGGCGGCCAATGAGCAGTTCTTC	CASSYVSAANEQFF
TRBV5-4	TRBJ1-2	TRBD1	.	TGTGCCAGCAGCCCGACAGGGGTTCTCAACTATGGCTACACCTTC	CASSPTGVLNYGYTF
TRBV30	TRBJ2-4	TRBD1	.	TGTGCCTGGAGTCGAGACAGGGGGACCATTCAGTACTTC	CAWSRDRGTIQYF
TRBV10-3	TRBJ1-6	TRBD1	.	TGTGCCATCAGCCACGGACAGGGCATCAATTCACCCCTCCACTTT	CAISHGQGINSPLHF
TRBV19	TRBJ1-4	.	.	TGTGCCAGTAGTAAACGGTTTAATGAAAAACTGTTTTTT	CASSKRFNEKLFF
TRBV28	TRBJ2-7	.	.	TGTGCCAGCAGTTCCAGGGTCGGCGAGCAGTACTTC	CASSSRVGEQYF
TRBV28	TRBJ1-1	TRBD1	once	TGTGCCAGCATCGAGGTCGGGACAGGGAGATTTCAGATGAACACTGAAGCTTTCTTT	CASIEVGTGRFQMNTEAFF
TRBV6-6	TRBJ2-7	TRBD2	few	TGTGCCAGCAGTTACGGCGTAGCGGGGGGGCCCGAGCAGTACTTC	CASSYGVAGGPEQYF
TRBV5-4	TRBJ1-2	.	.	TGTGCCAGCAGCTTGGTATCGACAGGCTATGGCTACACCTTC	CASSLVSTGYGYTF
TRBV6-5	TRBJ2-2	TRBD1	.	TGTGCCAGCTGTCGGACAGGTGGGAACACCGGGGAGCTGTTTTTT	CASCRTGGNTGELFF
TRBV6-2/TRBV6-3	TRBJ2-1	.	.	TGTGCCAGCAGTTACTCGGGGGGCTACAATGAGCAGTTCTTC	CASSYSGGYNEQFF
TRBV28	TRBJ2-7	TRBD2	.	TGTGCCAGCAGTTTTCTAGCGGTTGGCTACGAGCAGTACTTC	CASSFLAVGYEQYF
TRBV15	TRBJ2-1	TRBD2	.	TGTGCCACCAGACCAGCGGGAGCCTACAATGAGCAGTTCTTC	CATRPAGAYNEQFF
TRBV27	TRBJ2-7	.	.	TGTGCCAGCAGTAAACAGGTTCCCTACGAGCAGTACTTC	CASSKQVPYEQYF
TRBV5-1	TRBJ2-7	TRBD1	once	TGCGCCAGCAGCGCAACAGGGGCGGCCTACGAGCAGTACTTC	CASSATGAAYEQYF
TRBV7-2	TRBJ2-3	.	.	TGTGCCAGCAGCCCCTATCACTCCATGGATACGCAGTATTTT	CASSPYHSMDTQYF
TRBV9	TRBJ2-1	TRBD1	medium-sized	TGTGCCAGCAGCCCAGGGGGTTCCGGTCGGAATGAGCAGTTCTTC	CASSPGGSGRNEQFF
TRBV25-1	TRBJ2-3	.	.	TGTGCCAGCAGTGATCCCACTAGGGCAGATACGCAGTATTTT	CASSDPTRADTQYF
TRBV12-5	TRBJ2-7	.	.	TGTGCTAGTGGTTTGGCCCACTACGAGCAGTACTTC	CASGLAHYEQYF
TRBV30	TRBJ1-5	.	.	TGTGCCTGGAGTGGGCGCAATCAGCCCCAGCATTTT	CAWSGRNQPQHF
TRBV10-3	TRBJ2-5	.	.	TGTGCCATCAGGGCGGATCAAGAGACCCAGTACTTC	CAIRADQETQYF
TRBV4-1	TRBJ2-5	TRBD1	.	TGCGCCAGCAGCCAAGTGTTCTGGACAGGGGTCCAAGAGACCCAGTACTTC	CASSQVFWTGVQETQYF
TRBV3-1/TRBV3-2	TRBJ2-5	.	.	TGTGCCAGCAGCCATCGTCGGGAGACCCAGTACTTC	CASSHRRETQYF
TRBV14	TRBJ2-1	.	.	TGTGCCAGCAGCCAAGTGGAGGGGGGGGTAAAACATGAGCAGTTCTTC	CASSQVEGGVKHEQFF
TRBV5-1	TRBJ1-6	TRBD1	.	TGCGCCAGCAGCTCGGGACAGGGTAATAAAGCGGCTTCACCCCTCCACTTT	CASSSGQGNKAASPLHF
TRBV30	TRBJ2-3	TRBD2	.	TGTGCCTGGAGTGTGGGACTAGCGCTGGGGACAGATACGCAGTATTTT	CAWSVGLALGTDTQYF
TRBV5-6	TRBJ2-1	.	.	TGTGCCAGCAGCTTGACTAGTCATGAGCAGTTCTTC	CASSLTSHEQFF
TRBV19	TRBJ1-2	TRBD1	.	TGTGCCAGTAGTGCATGGGGAAGACAGGGAAACTATGGCTACACCTTC	CASSAWGRQGNYGYTF
TRBV11-2	TRBJ1-1	TRBD1	.	TGTGCCAGCAGCAAGGGACAGCAGAACACTGAAGCTTTCTTT	CASSKGQQNTEAFF
TRBV7-2	TRBJ2-5	TRBD2	.	TGTGCCAGCAGCTTAGGACTAGCTAAAGAGACCCAGTACTTC	CASSLGLAKETQYF
TRBV18	TRBJ1-4	.	.	TGTGCCAGCTCACCAAAGGCGGTTAATGAAAAACTGTTTTTT	CASSPKAVNEKLFF
TRBV18	TRBJ1-2	TRBD1	.	TGTGCCAGCTCACCCTTGGACAGGGACTATGGCTACACCTTC	CASSPLDRDYGYTF
TRBV27	TRBJ2-7	.	.	TGTGCCAGCAGACCAAGGGGTGCCTACGAGCAGTACTTC	CASRPRGAYEQYF
TRBV27	TRBJ1-2	.	.	TGTGCCAGCAGTCTCGGGAGGACTAGTGGCTACACCTTC	CASSLGRTSGYTF
TRBV5-4	TRBJ2-7	TRBD2	.	TGTGCCAGCAGCACGAGCGGGAGTCCGCCCTACGAGCAGTACTTC	CASSTSGSPPYEQYF
TRBV5-1	TRBJ1-1	.	.	TGCGCCAGCAGCTTGTGGGAGAATCGTGAAGCTTTCTTT	CASSLWENREAFF
TRBV7-2	TRBJ2-1	TRBD2	.	TGTGCCAGCAGCTTAGGGACTAGCGGGAATGAGCAGTTCTTC	CASSLGTSGNEQFF
TRBV6-5	TRBJ2-7	TRBD1	.	TGTGCCAGCACAAAGACAGGGACAAGGTCCTACGAGCAGTACTTC	CASTKTGTRSYEQYF
TRBV6-5	TRBJ1-1	.	once	TGTGCCAGCAGTTCTAGGCTCAACACTGAAGCTTTCTTT	CASSSRLNTEAFF
TRBV2	TRBJ2-7	TRBD1	.	TGTGCCAGCAGCGGGCGGACAGGGTGGGGGAACGAGCAGTACTTC	CASSGRTGWGNEQYF
TRBV5-1	TRBJ2-1	.	.	TGCGCCAGCAGCCTTGACGGGACTCCTTACAATGAGCAGTTCTTC	CASSLDGTPYNEQFF
TRBV30	TRBJ1-2	.	.	TGTGCCTGGAGTGGCTACGACAGGCTGTATGGCTACACCTTC	CAWSGYDRLYGYTF
TRBV2	TRBJ2-3	.	once	TGTGCCAGCAGTGAAGAAGGGGCGCATTCAGATACGCAGTATTTT	CASSEEGAHSDTQYF
TRBV7-2	TRBJ2-2	.	.	TGTGCCAGCAGCACGAGGCGGGGGCAGAACACCGGGGAGCTGTTTTTT	CASSTRRGQNTGELFF
TRBV6-5	TRBJ2-3	.	.	TGTGCCAGCAGCTCTGAGGCAGATACGCAGTATTTT	CASSSEADTQYF
TRBV7-9	TRBJ2-1	.	.	TGTGCCAGCAGCCCCCACGGAGGGGGGGTAGATGAGCAGTTCTTC	CASSPHGGGVDEQFF
TRBV7-2	TRBJ2-1	.	.	TGTGCCAGCACCAAGCCCGGCGGATACAATGAGCAGTTCTTC	CASTKPGGYNEQFF
TRBV6-5	TRBJ1-1	.	.	TGTGCCACTTGGGGGCGTAGTTTCACTGAAGCTTTCTTT	CATWGRSFTEAFF
TRBV2	TRBJ2-1	TRBD1	.	TGTGCCAGAGAACTCACCCCCTCCGGGACAGGGGACAATGAGCAGTTCTTC	CARELTPSGTGDNEQFF
TRBV7-2	TRBJ2-1	TRBD2	.	TGTGCCAGCAGCCAAGCGGGAGGGCCTTATAATGAGCAGTTCTTC	CASSQAGGPYNEQFF